This T cell receptor beta chain was recorded in a study of blood T cells in healthy people across ages (dated by TCRdb to the mid-2010s). Broadly, across the study: Template switching captured roughly one uniquely barcoded TCR beta cDNA molecule per two T cells in model experiments. To track age-related changes in TCR beta repertoire diversity, the study relied on deep sequencing normalized with unique cDNA molecular identifiers. Four age groups were formed from the donors: young (average around 15 years), middle-aged (around 41), aged (about 62) and long-lived (roughly 81). To avoid experimental bias, donors of different ages were distributed randomly across sequencing lanes. For two donors (one aged 18 to 30 and one aged 80 or older), the study analyzed two additional independent replicas of 1 million unique cDNA reads from the same blood draw. Broad study findings and their caveats: Observed TCR beta diversity per million T cells fell roughly linearly with age, and a significant reduction was already apparent by age roughly 40. Donor CMV infection status was unknown, potentially confounding age-related changes in expanded clonotypes. Estimates of total diversity from one million sequenced T cells were regarded as lower bounds and underestimates. Compared with the aged group, the long-lived group had more naive CD4+ T cells, fewer expanded clones and increased TCR diversity, a pattern suggesting age selection. A strong correlation was found between observed TCR beta diversity and the percentage of naive T cells measured by flow cytometry. Because profiling used bulk unsorted PBMCs, naive and antigen-experienced compartments could not be compared conclusively.

Donors were about 36 systemically healthy Caucasian individuals from Russia aged roughly 6 to 90 years. Each donor gave about 9.7 milliliters of peripheral blood, drawn into EDTA-treated Vacutainer tubes. PBMCs were isolated by Ficoll-Paque density-gradient centrifugation, with at least 6 million obtained per sample. Trizol reagent was used to extract total RNA from PBMCs, with at least 5 micrograms per sample. For every donor, flow cytometry on a PBMC aliquot measured the percentage of naive CD45RAhigh/CD27high T cells. The library was built by means of 5' RACE. TCRdb shows the sequencer as Illumina HiSeq 2500. A second 7 to 11 cycle PCR used a sample-barcoded 5' primer and a J-beta primer mix. A template-switch 5' adaptor carrying 12 random nucleotides introduced a unique molecular identifier onto each TCR beta cDNA molecule. Each sample yielded at least 3 million CDR3-containing paired-end reads. All of the RNA was converted into first-strand cDNA using the Mint cDNA synthesis kit, with a TRBC-specific oligonucleotide serving as the primer. All cDNA was treated with uracil-DNA glycosylase and then went through a first 18-cycle PCR with the universal primers M1SS and BC2_uni_R. In the paper's pipeline: Each sample was normalized by randomly selecting 1 million high-quality reads, each carrying a distinct molecular identifier. Instead of being binned into consensus sequences, reads with shared molecular identifiers were discarded. MiTCR, with a Q25 quality threshold and the strictest error-elimination algorithm, was used for CDR3 identification, clonotype clustering and error correction. A nonparametric unseen species model with Euler transformation was used to estimate lower-bound total TCR beta diversity. TCRdb ran its own pipeline on the public reads, namely fastp trimming at Q25 and MiXCR clone calling, and kept in-frame beta chains. Rows are unified per CDR3 protein, each entry keeping the most common DNA and genes. It is TCRdb's table, rather than the study itself, that gives the V and J calls and clone size. In this sample the table shows 1.5 million to 2 million distinct CDR3 sequences, 34% of which occur a single time. In total, the top ten clones hold 10% to 12% of the sample.

Concerning this clonotype: The clone's antigen remains unknown. Nothing much larger sits one base from this clone, and base qualities are not available.

In the germline V gene (reference sequence), CDR1 corresponds to SEHNR and CDR2 to FQNEAQ. Cut back by 3 bases and 5 bases, the V and J ends lie 23 bases apart. The CDR3 starts with the cysteine, ends with the phenylalanine, and has 17 residues. Only the CDR3 DNA is retained, 51 bases long and in frame from the first base. This receptor was obtained from a woman aged 25 to 39 in good health. Sequencing was done on a sample of blood. The rearrangement combines TRBV7-9 with TRBJ2-7; 7 matching bases give a weak D call of TRBD1. The bases are TGTGCCAGCAGCTTGCGGAGGGGCGGGACAGTCGACCACGAGCAGTACTTC. It specifies CASSLRRGGTVDHEQYF.